The following is a T cell receptor (beta chain) sequence with its context. Its antigen remains unidentified. This entry comes from a study of OX40 agonist ivuxolimab in advanced cancers. Study-level background: The dose-escalation cohort had hepatocellular carcinoma, melanoma, renal cell or head and neck cancer. At around 81% male, the cohort had a mean age of about 60 years, ranging from about 20 to 79. Study-wide points: The average count of expanded clones was higher among CD8+ T cells than among CD4+.

V was cut by 0 bases and J by 7 bases, with 12 bases left in between. The CDR3 length is 14 residues. Per germline, CDR1 SGHAT and CDR2 FQNNGV. Repertoires were generated with immunoSEQ multiplex PCR, while TCRdb's copy carries only in-frame clones and drops some. The table records about 89,000 clones, about 88% of them present only once. The J gene is TRBJ1-2, the V gene TRBV11-2; D is undetermined. The origin of this receptor is an adult with an advanced solid tumor such as melanoma, head and neck, liver or kidney cancer. This material consisted of CD4+ or CD8+ T cells sorted from blood, taken in a trial of the OX40 agonist ivuxolimab. This chain's CDR3 is CASSLEAGNSGYTF. The CDR3 coding sequence is TGTGCCAGCAGCTTAGAGGCGGGGAACAGTGGCTACACCTTC.